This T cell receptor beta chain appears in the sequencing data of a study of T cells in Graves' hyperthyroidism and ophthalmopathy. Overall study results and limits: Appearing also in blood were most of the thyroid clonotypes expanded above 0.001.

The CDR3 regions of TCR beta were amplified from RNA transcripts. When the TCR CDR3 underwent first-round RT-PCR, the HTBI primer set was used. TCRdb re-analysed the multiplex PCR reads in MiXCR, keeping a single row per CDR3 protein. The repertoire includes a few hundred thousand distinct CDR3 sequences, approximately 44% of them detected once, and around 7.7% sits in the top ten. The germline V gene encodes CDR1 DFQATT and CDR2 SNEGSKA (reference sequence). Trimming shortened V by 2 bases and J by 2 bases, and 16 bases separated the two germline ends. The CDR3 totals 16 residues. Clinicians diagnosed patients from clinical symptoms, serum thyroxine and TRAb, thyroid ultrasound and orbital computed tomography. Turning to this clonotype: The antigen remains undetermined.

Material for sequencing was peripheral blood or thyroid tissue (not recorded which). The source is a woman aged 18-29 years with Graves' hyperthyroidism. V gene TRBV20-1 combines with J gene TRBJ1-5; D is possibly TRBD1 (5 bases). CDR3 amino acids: CSARRGVSWGNQPQHF. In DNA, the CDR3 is TGCAGTGCTAGAAGAGGGGTTTCCTGGGGCAATCAGCCCCAGCATTTT.